This TCR beta chain was sequenced in a study of human T cells and chemical hapten exposure. The CDR3 has 20 residues. With V trimmed by 4 bases and J by 4 bases, 22 bases remained unmatched. CDR1 and CDR2 (germline): MDHEN, SYDVKM. Time point meaning: patch test 2, 6 weeks after DPC sensitization. The treatment is: therapeutic diphenylcyclopropenone sensitization with weekly scalp DPC. Using its own MiXCR run on the RACE reads, TCRdb lists one record per CDR3 protein. The repertoire holds 80,000 to 100,000 distinct CDR3 sequences, with about 10% as singletons. The J gene is TRBJ1-5, the V gene TRBV28, with 7 bases matching TRBD1. The sequences come from whole blood, collected in connection with sensitization to the hapten diphenylcyclopropenone (DPC). The clonotype originates from a woman in her 50s with alopecia areata. Some clones in this sample may be carry-over from other donors' samples. CDR3 amino acids: CASSSLRDSRTGVGNQPQHF. The CDR3 nucleotides are TGTGCCAGCAGTTCGCTCCGGGACAGTCGAACGGGGGTGGGGAATCAGCCCCAGCATTTT.